A selection of T cell receptor beta chains follows, all from one sample in a study of cytomegalovirus exposure and HLA in healthy donors. Clones were sequenced by immunoSEQ multiplex PCR, and TCRdb holds only the in-frame ones, with some missing. The sample lists almost 200,000 clones; roughly three quarters were seen once. Sequencing input: PBMCs. These receptors all come from a young woman in good health and CMV-seronegative. CDR3s include the opening cysteine and the closing phenylalanine or tryptophan. A D gene is named only where the DNA matches it firmly. Size is omitted from some rows. Given values are once, few, many or a class for expanded clones.

v_gene	j_gene	abundance	d_gene	CDR3nt	CDR3aa
TRBV11-2	TRBJ2-2	.	.	TGTGCCACGCTGGGGGGGCATCACCGGGAGCTGTTTTTT	CATLGGHHRELFF
TRBV2	TRBJ2-6	.	.	TGTGCCAGCAACTCGGAGGGGTTTGTTACTTCTTCTGGGGCCAACGTCCTGACTTTC	CASNSEGFVTSSGANVLTF
TRBV19	TRBJ1-3	.	TRBD1	TGTGCCAGTCATGAAACAGGGGGCTTGAACACCATATATTTT	CASHETGGLNTIYF
TRBV4-2	TRBJ2-1	.	TRBD1	TGTGCCAGCAGCCTACGGGACAGCTCCTACAATGAGCAGTTCTTC	CASSLRDSSYNEQFF
TRBV7-9	TRBJ2-2	.	TRBD1	TGTGCCAGCAGCGGGGACAGGGCTGGATACACCGGGGAGCTGTTTTTT	CASSGDRAGYTGELFF
TRBV6-6	TRBJ2-1	.	.	TGTGCCAGCAGTTATTTCCCCCCTAACTACAATGAGCAGTTCTTC	CASSYFPPNYNEQFF
TRBV5-1	TRBJ2-5	.	TRBD1	TGCGCCAGCAGCCGGGGACAGGGGGTACTAGTGGAGACCCAGTACTTC	CASSRGQGVLVETQYF
TRBV29-1	TRBJ2-7	.	.	TGCAGCGTTGAAGGGGGTAGGGGTACGCGCGAGCAGTACTTC	CSVEGGRGTREQYF
TRBV18	TRBJ1-5	.	.	TGTGCCAGCTCACACACCGCCAAAAACAATCAGCCCCAGCATTTT	CASSHTAKNNQPQHF
TRBV30	TRBJ1-2	.	TRBD1	TGTGCCTGGAGGGACAGAGGGGGCCCATATGGCTACACCTTC	CAWRDRGGPYGYTF
TRBV27	TRBJ2-6	once	.	TGTGCCAGCAGTTTATCGTACGGAGACTCTGGGGCCAACGTCCTGACTTTC	CASSLSYGDSGANVLTF
TRBV6-5	TRBJ1-3	.	TRBD1	TGTGCCAGCACTAGACAGGGGAGCTCTGGAAACACCATATATTTT	CASTRQGSSGNTIYF
TRBV7-3	TRBJ2-5	.	.	TGTGCCAGCAGCGTACCCCCGGGGGAGACCCAGTACTTC	CASSVPPGETQYF
TRBV6-5	TRBJ1-2	.	TRBD1	TGTGCCAGCAGCCGACCGGACAGGGCACTCTATGGCTACACCTTC	CASSRPDRALYGYTF
TRBV6-5	TRBJ1-2	.	.	TGTGCCAGCACCCCCCTGGGGCATTTGGCTGGCTACACCTTC	CASTPLGHLAGYTF
TRBV4-2	TRBJ2-1	.	TRBD2	TGTGCCAGCAGCCAAGTTTATACTAGCGGGAGGGGGGACAATGAGCAGTTCTTC	CASSQVYTSGRGDNEQFF
TRBV6-1	TRBJ1-2	.	.	TGTGCCAGCACACTAGAGATATATGGCTACACCTTC	CASTLEIYGYTF
TRBV6-1	TRBJ2-2	.	TRBD2	TGTGCCAGCAGTGCACTAGCGGGGGGCGGCTACACCGGGGAGCTGTTTTTT	CASSALAGGGYTGELFF
TRBV5-8	TRBJ2-5	.	TRBD2	TGTGCCAGCAGCTTGAATCGGGGGGGGAAGACCCAGTACTTC	CASSLNRGGKTQYF
TRBV18	TRBJ1-1	.	.	TGTGCCAGCTCACCACGGGTAAAACAGGGAGAAACTGAAGCTTTCTTT	CASSPRVKQGETEAFF
TRBV25-1	TRBJ2-1	.	.	TGTGCCAGCAGTGATGCCCACAGCAATGAGCAGTTCTTC	CASSDAHSNEQFF
TRBV28	TRBJ1-4	.	TRBD1	TGTGCCACTTCCCCGGGACAGGGCCGAAAACTGTTTTTT	CATSPGQGRKLFF
TRBV23-1	TRBJ2-7	.	TRBD1	TGCGCCAGCAGTCAATCGGACCGGACAGGGGGTGACGAGCAGTACTTC	CASSQSDRTGGDEQYF
TRBV5-4	TRBJ2-1	.	.	TGTGCCAGCAGAGCGATCTCCTACAATGAGCAGTTCTTC	CASRAISYNEQFF
TRBV7-2	TRBJ1-5	.	.	TGTGCCAGCAGCTTCAGGTTCAATCAGCCCCAGCATTTT	CASSFRFNQPQHF
TRBV30	TRBJ1-3	.	.	TGTGCCTGGAGTGTATTAGTTGGAAACACCATATATTTT	CAWSVLVGNTIYF
TRBV7-9	TRBJ2-1	.	.	TGTGCCAGCAGCGTCGACTCCAATGAGCAGTTCTTC	CASSVDSNEQFF
TRBV15	TRBJ1-1	.	.	TGTGCCACCAGCCGAGGTCAACTCGCTGAAGCTTTCTTT	CATSRGQLAEAFF
TRBV30	TRBJ1-2	.	.	TGTGCCTGGAGTGTACAGGGTTGGTATGGCTACACCTTC	CAWSVQGWYGYTF
TRBV11-3	TRBJ2-5	.	.	TGTGCCAGCAGCTTAGGCCGTGGGGGGGAGACCCAGTACTTC	CASSLGRGGETQYF
TRBV27	TRBJ1-6	.	TRBD1	TGTGCCAGCAGTTTGACAGGGGGTAATTCACCCCTCCACTTT	CASSLTGGNSPLHF
TRBV5-1	TRBJ2-1	.	TRBD2	TGCGCCAGCGGAGGGCCGGGACTAGCGGTCAATGAGCAGTTCTTC	CASGGPGLAVNEQFF
TRBV2	TRBJ2-5	once	TRBD2	TGTGCCAGCAGCGATAGCGGGAGGCGCCAAGAGACCCAGTACTTC	CASSDSGRRQETQYF
TRBV30	TRBJ1-6	few	.	TGTGCCTGGAGCGCAGTAAATTCACCCCTCCACTTT	CAWSAVNSPLHF
TRBV9	TRBJ2-1	.	TRBD2	TGTGCCAGCAGCGTAGAACTAGCGGGGGTAAATGAGCAGTTCTTC	CASSVELAGVNEQFF
TRBV2	TRBJ1-5	.	TRBD1	TGTGCCAGCAGGATACAGGGGGCGAGCAATCAGCCCCAGCATTTT	CASRIQGASNQPQHF
TRBV7-3	TRBJ2-3	.	.	TGTGCCAGCAGCCCCCAAGCGGCCAGCACAGATACGCAGTATTTT	CASSPQAASTDTQYF
TRBV18	TRBJ2-3	.	TRBD2	TGTGCCAGCTCCCCGATCCTTCCGGGACTAGCGGGAGTCTCTAGCACAGATACGCAGTATTTT	CASSPILPGLAGVSSTDTQYF
TRBV10-2	TRBJ2-3	.	.	TGCGCCAGCAGGGGACTTGGGGCCGGAGATACGCAGTATTTT	CASRGLGAGDTQYF
TRBV15	TRBJ1-4	.	.	TGTGCCACCAGCAGAGTACTAGCGGGGGCAAATGAAAAACTGTTTTTT	CATSRVLAGANEKLFF
TRBV5-4	TRBJ1-1	once	.	TGTGCCAGCAGCATGGCGGGTGGCTCTGAAGCTTTCTTT	CASSMAGGSEAFF
TRBV5-1	TRBJ1-2	.	TRBD1	TGCGCCAGCAGCTTGGGAGGGACAGGGGAAAACTATGGCTACACCTTC	CASSLGGTGENYGYTF
TRBV18	TRBJ1-2	.	.	TGTGCCAGCTCACCAGAGAGTAGTCCTGGCTACACCTTC	CASSPESSPGYTF
TRBV19	TRBJ1-4	.	.	TGTGCCAGTAGTCGGTGGGGAGGATCCAATGAAAAACTGTTTTTT	CASSRWGGSNEKLFF
TRBV28	TRBJ1-3	.	TRBD1	TGTGCCAGCAAACCGGGACAGCAAAGAAACACCATATATTTT	CASKPGQQRNTIYF
TRBV6-5	TRBJ2-7	.	TRBD1	TGTGCCAGCAGGGGTGGACAGGGAAGCTATTACGAGCAGTACTTC	CASRGGQGSYYEQYF
TRBV7-8	TRBJ2-1	.	TRBD2	TGTGCCAGCAGGAGCGGACTAGCGGGGTACAATGAGCAGTTCTTC	CASRSGLAGYNEQFF
TRBV21-1	TRBJ1-2	once	.	TGTGCCAGCAGCAAAGGTCCCCTGGCCGTTAACTATGGCTACACCTTC	CASSKGPLAVNYGYTF
TRBV5-6	TRBJ2-7	.	TRBD2	TGTGCCAGCAGCCTTACTAGCGGCCTACTCTACGAGCAGTACTTC	CASSLTSGLLYEQYF
TRBV28	TRBJ2-1	few	.	TGTGCCAGCAGTTTGTCCCACAGGAATGAGCAGTTCTTC	CASSLSHRNEQFF
TRBV27	TRBJ2-5	.	.	TGTGCCAGCAGTTTACCCCCCTACGAGACCCAGTACTTC	CASSLPPYETQYF
TRBV6-5	TRBJ2-2	.	TRBD1	TGTGCCAGCAGACGCGACAGGGTTAACACCGGGGAGCTGTTTTTT	CASRRDRVNTGELFF
TRBV5-1	TRBJ2-6	.	.	TGCGCCAGCAGCTTGGGAGGGACAAGCTCTGGGGCCAACGTCCTGACTTTC	CASSLGGTSSGANVLTF
TRBV7-3	TRBJ2-2	.	TRBD1	TGTGCCAGCAGACTCGGACAGGGAAGCACCGGGGAGCTGTTTTTT	CASRLGQGSTGELFF